This entry lists 8 T cell receptor beta chains sequenced from one sample in a study of OX40 agonist ivuxolimab in advanced cancers. The method was immunoSEQ multiplex PCR; TCRdb's version includes in-frame clones alone and lacks a portion of them. This sample has tens of thousands of clones, with 75% to 85% found just once. Sample: CD4+ or CD8+ T cells sorted from blood, taken in a trial of the OX40 agonist ivuxolimab. The receptors come from an adult with an advanced solid tumor such as melanoma, head and neck, liver or kidney cancer.

The rearrangement uses TRBV21-1 and TRBJ2-4. TRBV21-1 is listed as a pseudogene. This CDR3 comprises 17 residues. The CDR3 region is CASGGRGGALAKNIQYF. Written as DNA, the CDR3 is TGTGCCAGCGGAGGCAGGGGGGGAGCACTAGCCAAAAACATTCAGTACTTC.

The chain carries TRBV7-2 and TRBJ1-2; D is possibly TRBD1 (5 bases). The V and J ends lost 0 bases and 8 bases respectively, with 10 bases between them. CDR3 length: 13 residues. Germline values: CDR1 SGHTA, CDR2 FQGNSA. The DNA for the CDR3 is TGTGCCAGCAGCTTAGCAGGGGATGGAGGCTACACCTTC. Encoded protein: CASSLAGDGGYTF.

This sequence joins TRBV7-2 and TRBJ2-4; possible D gene TRBD2, 5 bases. Germline lookup yields CDR1 SGHTA and CDR2 FQGNSA. V was clipped by 5 bases and J by 0 bases, with 11 bases between them. The CDR3 contains 15 residues. The CDR3 sequence: CASSRGNLAKNIQYF. CDR3 in DNA: TGTGCCAGCAGCCGAGGGAATCTAGCCAAAAACATTCAGTACTTC.

The chain couples TRBV28 to TRBJ1-5, with 8 bases lining up with TRBD1. Per germline, CDR1 MDHEN and CDR2 SYDVKM. CDR3 length: 14 amino acids. Germline trimming cut 6 bases from V and 6 bases from J; bases unmatched to any gene: 7. The DNA of the CDR3 is TGTGCCAGCAGGGGGGCAGGGGGCTTTCAGCCCCAGCATTTT. Amino acid sequence: CASRGAGGFQPQHF.

The chain has TRBV5-1 and TRBJ1-1, with TRBD1 as a possible D gene (5 bases). The CDR3 extends over 18 amino acids. The V end lost 0 bases, the J end lost 1 base, and 19 bases lay between the germline ends. CDR1 and CDR2 (germline): SGHRS, YFSETQ. This CDR3 is CASSLVRGGTEGNTEAFF. The CDR3 bases are TGCGCCAGCAGCTTGGTTCGCGGGGGGACCGAAGGGAACACTGAAGCTTTCTTT.

CDR3 loop: CASSHGQGAGAKNIQYF. The DNA for the CDR3 is TGTGCCAGCAGCCATGGACAGGGAGCGGGAGCCAAAAACATTCAGTACTTC. The V call is TRBV7-2, the J call TRBJ2-4; 8 bases are shared with TRBD1. CDR3 length equals 17 residues. Germline assignment: CDR1 SGHTA and CDR2 FQGNSA. V was clipped by 5 bases and J by 0 bases; unmatched bases: 9.

CDR3 in amino acids: CASSLATGGETQYF. CDR3 nucleotide sequence: TGCGCCAGCAGCTTGGCGACAGGGGGGGAGACCCAGTACTTC. The rearrangement links TRBV5-1 to TRBJ2-5, with 9 bases aligning to TRBD1. Losses at the gene ends were 0 bases for V and 5 bases for J; bases not matched to a gene: 2. The germline CDR1 and CDR2 sequences are SGHRS and YFSETQ. The CDR3 contains 14 residues.

The genes are TRBV29-1 and TRBJ2-7; tentative D call: TRBD1 (6 bases). With 6 bases removed from V and 3 bases from J, the gap between germline ends came to 12 bases. There are 12 residues in the CDR3. Germline assignment: CDR1 SQVTM and CDR2 ANQGSEA. The CDR3 reads CSVLTDSYEQYF. The CDR3 coding sequence is TGCAGCGTACTGACGGACAGCTACGAGCAGTACTTC.